This TCR beta chain appears in the sequencing data of a study of identical twins. This clonotype has more than one count but fewer than ten. Using its own MiXCR run on the 5' RACE reads, TCRdb lists one record per CDR3 protein. The table has 690,000 or so distinct CDR3 sequences, 8% to 9% seen once. The CDR3 contains 14 residues. Per the germline V gene, CDR1 is DFQATT and CDR2 is SNEGSKA (reference sequence). V was clipped by 3 bases and J by 6 bases; unmatched bases: 7. The same sample was also used in a study of yellow fever vaccine responses in identical twins.

The source of this sequence is a woman in her late teens or twenties in good health. The chain combines TRBV20-1 with TRBJ2-2, with TRBD1 matching 7 bases. Sequencing used PBMCs. As DNA, the CDR3 is TGCAGTGCTAGGAGACAGGGTGACCCCGGGGAGCTGTTTTTT. Translating it yields CSARRQGDPGELFF.